This T cell receptor (beta chain) was found in a study of PD-1 blockade in classical Hodgkin lymphoma. The CDR3 sequence is 17 residues long. Germline loops: CDR1 SGHNT, CDR2 YYREEE (reference sequence). After removal of 0 bases from V and 4 bases from J, the junction contained 5 bases not matched to a gene. Profiled with immunoSEQ multiplex PCR; TCRdb holds only in-frame clones, not every one. The data show around 30,000 clones, 80% to 90% seen once. This sample's time point: newly diagnosed, previously untreated cHL patient sample. Magnetic negative selection of thawed PBMCs was the method by which CD4+ T cells were purified.

Sequencing input: CD4+ T cells from blood. The receptor's source is a human donor with classical Hodgkin lymphoma. This chain joins TRBV5-4 and TRBJ2-7; 15 positions match TRBD2. CDR3 residues: CASSLGGLAGGVYEQYF. CDR3 nucleotides: TGTGCCAGCAGCTTGGGGGGACTAGCGGGAGGAGTATACGAGCAGTACTTC.